Listed below are T cell receptor beta chains from one sample, sequenced in a study of shared clonotypes between healthy human individuals. The assay was immunoSEQ multiplex PCR, and TCRdb's table has in-frame clones only and misses some. The sample has around 95,000 clones, under 70% seen once. Sequencing was carried out using memory CD8+ T cells sorted from blood. Every receptor here comes from a young man in good health. The CDR3 runs from the conserved cysteine through the conserved F or W. Each record gives: clone size, J gene, D gene, V gene, CDR3 protein, CDR3 DNA. A D gene is named only where the DNA matches it firmly. Some rows have no size entry. The others give once, few or many, or a class for an expanded clone.

clone size: -; J gene: TRBJ2-3; D gene: -; V gene: TRBV5-4; CDR3 protein: CASSLSGSDTQYF; CDR3 DNA: TGTGCCAGCAGCTTAAGCGGGTCAGATACGCAGTATTTT
clone size: -; J gene: TRBJ2-2; D gene: TRBD2; V gene: TRBV28; CDR3 protein: CASSLGYDGRSVKNTGELFF; CDR3 DNA: TGTGCCAGCAGTTTAGGATATGACGGGAGGTCGGTTAAGAACACCGGGGAGCTGTTTTTT
clone size: few; J gene: TRBJ2-7; D gene: TRBD2; V gene: TRBV7-6; CDR3 protein: CASSGGELYEQYF; CDR3 DNA: TGTGCCAGCAGTGGGGGGGAACTCTACGAGCAGTACTTC
clone size: -; J gene: TRBJ2-1; D gene: -; V gene: TRBV6-5; CDR3 protein: CASSFGGTENEQFF; CDR3 DNA: TGTGCCAGCAGTTTTGGCGGGACGGAGAATGAGCAGTTCTTC
clone size: -; J gene: TRBJ2-5; D gene: -; V gene: TRBV18; CDR3 protein: CASSPQGETQYF; CDR3 DNA: TGTGCCAGCTCACCCCAGGGGGAGACCCAGTACTTC
clone size: -; J gene: TRBJ2-1; D gene: TRBD2; V gene: TRBV4-1; CDR3 protein: CASSHLAEGYNEQFF; CDR3 DNA: TGCGCCAGCAGCCACCTAGCGGAGGGGTACAATGAGCAGTTCTTC
clone size: -; J gene: TRBJ1-1; D gene: -; V gene: TRBV6-1; CDR3 protein: CASSEASLVPSSKNTEAFF; CDR3 DNA: TGTGCCAGCAGTGAAGCGTCTTTAGTTCCGTCATCTAAGAACACTGAAGCTTTCTTT
clone size: -; J gene: TRBJ1-1; D gene: -; V gene: TRBV7-6; CDR3 protein: CASSTDLNTEAFF; CDR3 DNA: TGTGCCAGCAGTACCGACTTGAACACTGAAGCTTTCTTT
clone size: -; J gene: TRBJ2-2; D gene: -; V gene: TRBV30; CDR3 protein: CAWSGSYTGELFF; CDR3 DNA: TGTGCCTGGAGTGGCAGCTATACCGGGGAGCTGTTTTTT
clone size: -; J gene: TRBJ1-3; D gene: -; V gene: TRBV4-3; CDR3 protein: CASSQDLGDPGSPGNTIYF; CDR3 DNA: TGCGCCAGCAGCCAAGATCTAGGGGACCCAGGCTCACCTGGAAACACCATATATTTT
clone size: -; J gene: TRBJ1-4; D gene: TRBD1; V gene: TRBV5-4; CDR3 protein: CASSWGGQGADEKLFF; CDR3 DNA: TGTGCCAGCAGCTGGGGGGGACAGGGCGCCGATGAAAAACTGTTTTTT
clone size: -; J gene: TRBJ2-1; D gene: -; V gene: TRBV10-3; CDR3 protein: CAISGHSYNEQFF; CDR3 DNA: TGTGCCATCAGTGGACATTCTTACAATGAGCAGTTCTTC
clone size: -; J gene: TRBJ2-7; D gene: -; V gene: TRBV7-9; CDR3 protein: CASSSAGRASHEQYF; CDR3 DNA: TGTGCCAGCAGCTCTGCGGGGCGCGCATCCCACGAGCAGTACTTC
clone size: once; J gene: TRBJ2-7; D gene: -; V gene: TRBV9; CDR3 protein: CASSVGQGRDEQYF; CDR3 DNA: TGTGCCAGCAGCGTCGGGCAGGGCAGAGACGAGCAGTACTTC
clone size: -; J gene: TRBJ2-7; D gene: -; V gene: TRBV5-3; CDR3 protein: CARSSRATSYEQYF; CDR3 DNA: TGTGCCAGAAGCTCCCGGGCGACCTCCTACGAGCAGTACTTC
clone size: -; J gene: TRBJ2-1; D gene: -; V gene: TRBV9; CDR3 protein: CASSERPDKYNEQFF; CDR3 DNA: TGTGCCAGCAGCGAGAGACCGGACAAGTACAATGAGCAGTTCTTC
clone size: -; J gene: TRBJ1-2; D gene: -; V gene: TRBV25-1; CDR3 protein: CASSVWGGEGYTF; CDR3 DNA: TGTGCCAGCAGTGTCTGGGGGGGCGAAGGCTACACCTTC
clone size: -; J gene: TRBJ2-5; D gene: -; V gene: TRBV5-4; CDR3 protein: CASSSATRTQVTQYF; CDR3 DNA: TGTGCCAGCAGCTCGGCCACTCGGACCCAAGTGACCCAGTACTTC
clone size: -; J gene: TRBJ1-1; D gene: TRBD1; V gene: TRBV7-2; CDR3 protein: CASSSFAGGERGTEAFF; CDR3 DNA: TGTGCCAGCAGCTCTTTTGCAGGGGGTGAAAGGGGCACTGAAGCTTTCTTT
clone size: -; J gene: TRBJ2-5; D gene: TRBD2; V gene: TRBV6-1; CDR3 protein: CASRVASGYQETQYF; CDR3 DNA: TGTGCCAGCAGGGTGGCTAGCGGGTACCAAGAGACCCAGTACTTC
clone size: -; J gene: TRBJ2-3; D gene: TRBD1; V gene: TRBV13; CDR3 protein: CASSHAGTETRTDTQYF; CDR3 DNA: TGTGCCAGCAGCCACGCCGGGACAGAAACTCGCACAGATACGCAGTATTTT
clone size: -; J gene: TRBJ1-1; D gene: -; V gene: TRBV5-4; CDR3 protein: CASSLPVSSEAFF; CDR3 DNA: TGTGCCAGCAGCCTCCCGGTATCTTCTGAAGCTTTCTTT
clone size: -; J gene: TRBJ2-7; D gene: -; V gene: TRBV6-5; CDR3 protein: CASSYLGGSGEQYF; CDR3 DNA: TGTGCCAGCAGTTATTTAGGAGGCTCAGGTGAGCAGTACTTC
clone size: few; J gene: TRBJ2-2; D gene: TRBD1; V gene: TRBV7-6; CDR3 protein: CASSLGTGSGELFF; CDR3 DNA: TGTGCCAGCAGCTTAGGGACAGGGTCCGGGGAGCTGTTTTTT
clone size: -; J gene: TRBJ2-5; D gene: -; V gene: TRBV7-9; CDR3 protein: CASCDYKGTQQETQYF; CDR3 DNA: TGTGCCAGCTGCGACTATAAAGGGACCCAGCAAGAGACCCAGTACTTC
clone size: -; J gene: TRBJ2-1; D gene: TRBD2; V gene: TRBV27; CDR3 protein: CASSRTSGSMNEQFF; CDR3 DNA: TGTGCCAGCAGCCGGACTAGCGGGAGTATGAATGAGCAGTTCTTC
clone size: once; J gene: TRBJ2-7; D gene: TRBD1; V gene: TRBV28; CDR3 protein: CASSQGRGRAYEQYF; CDR3 DNA: TGTGCCAGCAGTCAAGGCAGGGGGCGAGCCTACGAGCAGTACTTC
clone size: -; J gene: TRBJ2-5; D gene: -; V gene: TRBV10-3; CDR3 protein: CAISGRGSGMETQYF; CDR3 DNA: TGTGCCATCAGTGGGAGAGGGTCCGGGATGGAGACCCAGTACTTC